Each of the 17 T cell receptor beta chains below was sequenced from the same sample in a study of blood T cells in healthy people across ages. A sample-barcoded 5' primer and a J-beta primer mix were used in a second PCR of about 7 to 11 cycles. TCRdb processed the 5' RACE reads anew with MiXCR; each CDR3 protein has one entry. The sample has more than 800,000 distinct CDR3 sequences, less than 35% seen once. Sequencing used blood. These receptors were taken from an elderly woman in good health.

This clonotype occurred many times. J is TRBJ2-3 and V is TRBV7-2; weak D call: TRBD2 (5 bases). Germline loops: CDR1 SGHTA, CDR2 FQGNSA. The V end lost 7 bases, the J end lost 4 bases, and 18 bases lay between the germline ends. The CDR3 loop spans 15 amino acids. The CDR3 here is CASNTGPGIPDTQYF. In DNA form, the CDR3 reads TGTGCCAGCAACACCGGCCCGGGGATCCCAGATACGCAGTATTTT.

This clonotype came up many times. V gene TRBV6-5 combines with J gene TRBJ2-1; D gene unclear. Looked up from germline, CDR1 is MNHEY and CDR2 is SVGAGI. CDR3 length: 16 residues. Trimming took off 6 bases at V and 4 bases at J, with 19 bases between the two ends. In DNA, the CDR3 is TGTGCCAGCAGCCTCCGGTTTCCCAAGAGTTACAATGAGCAGTTCTTC. Residues: CASSLRFPKSYNEQFF.

The chain combines TRBV7-9 with TRBJ1-4, with D perhaps TRBD1 (5 bases). The V gene lost 5 bases and the J gene lost 10 bases, with 14 bases spanning the gap. The CDR3 has 13 residues. CDR1 SEHNR and CDR2 FQNEAQ come from the germline V gene (reference sequence). The chain's CDR3 is CASSSGGGGKLFF. The CDR3 bases are TGTGCCAGCAGCAGCGGCGGGGGGGGAAAACTGTTTTTT.

This clonotype was picked up one time. The chain joins TRBV12-3 or TRBV12-4 to TRBJ2-7; 10 nucleotides match TRBD2. Trimming at V came to 11 bases and at J to 0 bases, leaving 7 bases not matched to a gene. The CDR3 sequence is 14 residues long. Here the CDR3 reads CACTPSGSSYEQYF. CDR3 coding DNA: TGTGCCTGCACTCCTAGCGGGAGCTCCTACGAGCAGTACTTC.

The chain employs TRBV20-1 and TRBJ2-4, with D unresolved. This CDR3 has 13 residues. Germline V gives CDR1 DFQATT, CDR2 SNEGSKA (reference sequence). Trimming shortened V by 3 bases and J by 0 bases, and 6 bases separated the two germline ends. This CDR3 is CSASSIAKNIQYF. DNA for the CDR3: TGCAGTGCTAGTAGTATAGCCAAAAACATTCAGTACTTC.

Note on this clonotype: At one boundary the junction diverges from the germline segment, which might be a read error. The chain joins TRBV7-9 to TRBJ1-4; no reliable D call. Germline V gene data show CDR1 as SEHNR and CDR2 as FQNEAQ (reference sequence). This CDR3 has 15 amino acids. The CDR3 DNA reads TGTGCCAGCAGCTCCCGTCTAGTTCTTAATGAAAAACGGTTTTTT. This gives the protein CASSSRLVLNEKRFF.

In the case of this clonotype: This may come from a read error, since a much larger clone is one base off. The chain couples TRBV6-5 to TRBJ2-1; 7 bases map to TRBD2. With the DNA end fitting TRBJ2-7 better, the J assignment may be wrong. Germline CDR1 is MNHEY and CDR2 is SVGAGI. The CDR3 runs to 15 residues. This CDR3 is CASSPQRGSYNEQYF. In DNA form, the CDR3 reads TGTGCCAGCAGTCCTCAGCGGGGTTCCTACAATGAGCAGTACTTC.

The chain joins TRBV7-9 to TRBJ1-2, with 7 nucleotides matching TRBD1. Germline V gene sequence: CDR1 SEHNR, CDR2 FQNEAQ (reference sequence). The CDR3 is made up of 18 amino acids. V gave up 1 base and J gave up 1 base; unmatched junction bases: 12. CDR3 in amino acids: CASSLGPGQPADNYGYTF. DNA for the CDR3: TGTGCCAGCAGCTTAGGCCCGGGACAGCCCGCGGATAACTATGGCTACACCTTC.

Worth noting for this clonotype: Just one base apart from a much larger clone, this may be a read error. The chain joins TRBV7-6 to TRBJ2-3; D is unresolved. The CDR3 loop spans 15 amino acids. Germline V lookup: CDR1 SGHVS, CDR2 FNYEAQ. CDR3 loop: CASSLGRFSTDAQYF. DNA for the CDR3: TGTGCCAGCAGCCTTGGCCGGTTTAGCACAGATGCGCAGTATTTT.

The chain has TRBV25-1 and TRBJ2-5, with unresolved D. The germline V gene has CDR1 MGHDK and CDR2 SYGVNS. The CDR3 is 13 residues long. Between the trimmed V and J ends, which lost 4 bases and 5 bases, there was a span of 11 bases. The CDR3, as DNA: TGTGCCAGCAGTGGTGGCCCGTGGGAGACCCAGTACTTC. Its translation is CASSGGPWETQYF.

This clonotype was seen ten or more times. V and J are TRBV6-6 and TRBJ2-7; D possibly corresponds to TRBD1 (5 bases). Trimming took 5 bases from V and 2 from J, leaving 19 bases between them. The CDR3 consists of 16 residues. Germline V gene sequence: CDR1 MNHNY, CDR2 SVGAGI (reference sequence). The CDR3, as DNA: TGTGCCAGCAGTACAGCGACAGTCAGACATACCTACGAGCAGTACTTC. Protein: CASSTATVRHTYEQYF.

The J gene is TRBJ2-5, the V gene TRBV29-1; TRBD2 matches 8 bases. CDR3 length: 15 residues. V dropped 3 bases and J dropped 5; count of bases not matched to a gene: 11. Germline values: CDR1 SQVTM, CDR2 ANQGSEA. The chain's CDR3 is CSVDTGGGEFETQYF. In DNA form, the CDR3 reads TGCAGCGTTGATACGGGAGGGGGGGAATTTGAGACCCAGTACTTC. Complete variable domain (other parts from reference TRBV29-1 and TRBJ2-5): SAVISQKPSRDICQRGTSLTIQCQVDSQVTMMFWYRQQPGQSLTLIATANQGSEATYESGFVIDKFPISRPNLTFSTLTVSNMSPEDSSIYLCSVDTGGGEFETQYFGPGTRLLVL.

This clonotype was seen many times. The chain employs TRBV27 and TRBJ2-5; 10 bases are shared with TRBD2. From germline, CDR1 is MNHEY and CDR2 SMNVEV (reference sequence). V lost 2 bases to trimming and J lost 2 bases; unmatched junction nucleotides: 11. CDR3 length: 18 amino acids. The CDR3 DNA reads TGTGCCAGCAGTTTACGTCCTGCTGCGACTAGCGGGCAAGAGACCCAGTACTTC. Amino acids: CASSLRPAATSGQETQYF.

Concerning this clonotype: Germline is not matched at one junction end, which may reflect a read error. The chain employs TRBV7-2 and TRBJ1-2, with 12 bases aligning to TRBD1. The CDR3 consists of 15 residues. Germline lookup yields CDR1 SGHTA and CDR2 FQGNSA. Here the CDR3 DNA reads TGTGCCAACAGCCCGGGGACAGGGGGCAGCTATGGCTACACCTTC. Translating gives CANSPGTGGSYGYTF.

This clonotype came up many times. J is TRBJ1-6 and V is TRBV4-3, with D possibly being TRBD1 (6 bases). The V end was cut by 4 bases, the J end by 5 bases, with 12 bases between. The CDR3 is 15 amino acids. The germline V gene has CDR1 LGHNA and CDR2 YSLEER. The DNA for the CDR3 is TGCGCCAGCAGCCGTGCCGACAGGAATAATTCACCCCTCCACTTT. This encodes CASSRADRNNSPLHF.

Notes on this clonotype: A read error may be the cause here, since a much bigger clone is one base away. This sequence joins TRBV2 and TRBJ2-7; 7 positions match TRBD1. The end of the DNA aligns better with TRBJ2-5, so the J call may be wrong. Germline CDR1 SNHLY, CDR2 FYNNEI. The CDR3 consists of 14 residues. CDR3 nucleotide sequence: TGTGCCAGCAGTAAAGGGGGCTCCCTAGAGACCCAGTACTTC. This translates into CASSKGGSLETQYF.

This clonotype was seen many times. The chain uses TRBV4-3 and TRBJ2-3, with 15 positions matching TRBD2. The CDR3 is 17 amino acids. Germline trimming cut 4 bases from V and 2 bases from J; bases unmatched to any gene: 4. Per the germline V gene, CDR1 is LGHNA and CDR2 is YSLEER. CDR3 DNA: TGCGCCAGCAGCCGCGGGACTAGCGGGGGGCTCACAGATACGCAGTATTTT. It specifies CASSRGTSGGLTDTQYF.